These 17 T cell receptor beta chains originate from one sample sequenced in a study of T cells in Graves' hyperthyroidism and ophthalmopathy. TCR beta CDR3 regions were amplified from RNA. A set of HTBI primers served as the primers for a first-round RT-PCR of the TCR CDR3. TCRdb reprocessed the multiplex PCR reads via MiXCR and lists one record per CDR3 protein. Here the sample spans over 450,000 distinct CDR3 sequences, more than 15% being singletons. The sequenced material came from blood. The origin of the receptors is a woman younger than 30 with Graves' ophthalmopathy.

This clonotype has ten or more counts. The CDR3 DNA follows: TGTGCCAGCAGCTCGGGACAGGGAAACACCGGGGAGCTGTTTTTT. Protein product: CASSSGQGNTGELFF. This rearrangement joins TRBV11-2 to TRBJ2-2; TRBD1 agrees at 9 bases. Losses at the gene ends were 4 bases for V and 2 bases for J; bases not matched to a gene: 2. This CDR3 spans 15 amino acids. Germline V CDR1 and CDR2: SGHAT, FQNNGV. Full variable domain (remainder filled in from reference TRBV11-2 and TRBJ2-2): EAGVAQSPRYKIIEKRQSVAFWCNPISGHATLYWYQQILGQGPKLLIQFQNNGVVDDSQLPKDRFSAERLKGVDSTLKIQPAKLEDSAVYLCASSSGQGNTGELFFGEGSRLTVL.

This clonotype was counted many times. The J gene is TRBJ2-6, the V gene TRBV7-2, with 10 bases that match TRBD1. Per germline, CDR1 SGHTA and CDR2 FQGNSA. Unmatched junction bases numbered 2, after V lost 2 bases and J lost 1 base. The CDR3 covers 17 residues. CDR3 sequence (DNA): TGTGCCAGCAGCTTATGGGGACAGGGGTCTGGGGCCAACGTCCTGACTTTC. Translated: CASSLWGQGSGANVLTF.

At least ten counts were recorded for this clonotype. The rearrangement links TRBV30 to TRBJ1-1, with D uncertain. The germline V gene encodes CDR1 GTSNPN and CDR2 SVGIG (reference sequence). The CDR3 contains 13 residues. V was pared by 0 bases and J by 2 bases, with 7 bases between. The CDR3 loop reads CAWSVGINTEAFF. The CDR3 nucleotides are TGTGCCTGGAGTGTTGGGATTAACACTGAAGCTTTCTTT.

At least ten counts were recorded for this clonotype. The gene calls are TRBV28 and TRBJ1-5; D remains ambiguous. Germline CDR1 reads MDHEN; CDR2 reads SYDVKM. V was pared by 0 bases and J by 0 bases, with 9 bases between. This CDR3 is built from 16 residues. The CDR3 DNA follows: TGTGCCAGCAGTTTATGGGCGTCGGATAGCAATCAGCCCCAGCATTTT. It codes for CASSLWASDSNQPQHF.

The chain links TRBV27 to TRBJ2-3; 10 nucleotides match TRBD2. The CDR3 spans 19 residues. V trimming: 7 bases; J trimming: 2 bases; junction bases outside the gene matches: 18. Germline CDR1 and CDR2: MNHEY and SMNVEV (reference sequence). The CDR3 sequence: CASTRGGRGAGGHTDTQYF. Written as DNA, the CDR3 is TGTGCCAGCACCCGTGGGGGGAGAGGAGCGGGGGGGCACACAGATACGCAGTATTTT.

The chain employs TRBV11-2 and TRBJ1-1, with 9 bases matching TRBD1. This CDR3 has 18 residues. The V gene end was trimmed by 0 bases and the J gene end by 5 bases; junction bases not matched to a gene: 13. Germline CDR1 reads SGHAT; CDR2 reads FQNNGV. The DNA for the CDR3 is TGTGCCAGCAGCTTAGAAACGGGGGGGGGACAGGGTTGGACTGAAGCTTTCTTT. This gives the protein CASSLETGGGQGWTEAFF.

Ten or more counts support this clonotype. The CDR3 DNA follows: TGCAGTGCAACCGGGGCTGGGCGGGAGACCCAGTACTTC. Protein: CSATGAGRETQYF. The rearrangement joins TRBV20-1 to TRBJ2-5; D may be TRBD1 or TRBD2 (5 bases each). The CDR3 covers 13 residues. Germline values: CDR1 DFQATT, CDR2 SNEGSKA (reference sequence). V was pared by 6 bases and J by 5 bases, with 16 bases between.

The V call is TRBV11-2, the J call TRBJ1-2; 10 nucleotides match TRBD1. The V gene's germline CDR1 is SGHAT and CDR2 FQNNGV. Unmatched junction bases numbered 8, after V lost 2 bases and J lost 8 bases. CDR3 length: 15 residues. The CDR3 coding sequence is TGTGCCAGCAGCTTAAGCCGGACAGGGGGAGGCGGCTACACCTTC. Its translation: CASSLSRTGGGGYTF.

This clonotype was counted many times. The chain recombines TRBV6-2 or TRBV6-3 with TRBJ2-3; no reliable D call. There are 14 residues in the CDR3. V shed 8 bases and J shed 0 bases, with 12 bases lying between them. Germline V gene lookup returns CDR1 MNHEY and CDR2 SVGEGT. The CDR3 protein is CASRPSSSTDTQYF. CDR3 nucleotide sequence: TGTGCCAGCCGGCCAAGCTCTAGCACAGATACGCAGTATTTT.

This clonotype was seen repeatedly, ten times or more. V usage is TRBV2 and J usage is TRBJ1-1; the match to TRBD1 covers 8 bases. This CDR3 is 14 amino acids long. The germline V gene encodes CDR1 SNHLY and CDR2 FYNNEI. V lost 5 bases to trimming and J lost 2 bases; unmatched junction nucleotides: 4. CDR3 in amino acids: CASSKQGVNTEAFF. Here the CDR3 DNA reads TGTGCCAGCAGTAAACAGGGGGTTAACACTGAAGCTTTCTTT.

The sample holds a few counts of this clonotype. V and J are TRBV6-1 and TRBJ2-7, with 7 bases matching TRBD1. V gave up 5 bases and J gave up 0 bases; unmatched junction bases: 10. The CDR3 has 16 amino acids. Looked up from germline, CDR1 is MNHNS and CDR2 is SASEGT. This CDR3 reads CASSPLTGQVSYEQYF. CDR3 nucleotide sequence: TGTGCCAGCAGTCCTTTAACAGGACAGGTCTCCTACGAGCAGTACTTC.

This clonotype has more than one count but fewer than ten. The genes are TRBV6-1 and TRBJ2-2; D not certain. Deletions cut 5 bases from V and 0 bases from J, with 13 bases between. The CDR3 runs to 16 residues. The V gene's germline CDR1 is MNHNS and CDR2 SASEGT. The DNA for the CDR3 is TGTGCCAGCAGTTATCTTCCAGAATCGAACACCGGGGAGCTGTTTTTT. Translated: CASSYLPESNTGELFF.

In its sample, this clonotype was seen many times. The chain has TRBV20-1 and TRBJ1-1, with TRBD1 matching 8 bases. Germline CDR1 and CDR2: DFQATT and SNEGSKA (reference sequence). V trimming: 0 bases; J trimming: 4 bases; junction bases outside the gene matches: 1. This CDR3 is built from 13 residues. In nucleotides, the CDR3 is TGCAGTGCTAGAGAGGACAGGGTCACTGAAGCTTTCTTT. Translating it yields CSAREDRVTEAFF.

This rearrangement joins TRBV6-1 to TRBJ1-1; a weak D match, TRBD1 (6 bases). CDR3 size: 15 residues. Germline V gene lookup returns CDR1 MNHNS and CDR2 SASEGT. The ends were cut back, 7 bases at V and 1 base at J, with 16 bases in the middle. CDR3 DNA: TGTGCCAGCATTGGGGGGGCGCGTGGGAACACTGAAGCTTTCTTT. It encodes CASIGGARGNTEAFF.

This clonotype was counted many times. The CDR3 sequence: CAWSVEEQYF. In DNA form, the CDR3 reads TGTGCCTGGAGTGTGGAGGAGCAGTACTTC. The rearrangement uses TRBV30 and TRBJ2-7, with D uncertain. The CDR3 is 10 residues long. Trimming pared 0 bases from V and 7 bases from J, leaving 4 bases between. The germline CDR1 and CDR2 sequences are GTSNPN and SVGIG (reference sequence).

The sample holds a few counts of this clonotype. The chain recombines TRBV20-1 with TRBJ2-1; 8 bases match TRBD1. CDR3 length: 15 amino acids. Germline V gene data show CDR1 as DFQATT and CDR2 as SNEGSKA (reference sequence). Trimming cost V 0 bases and J 7 bases; bases outside gene matches: 8. The CDR3 DNA reads as TGCAGTGCTAGAGATTCAGGGGGCGCGGGGAATGAGCAGTTCTTC. Its translation: CSARDSGGAGNEQFF.

For this clonotype: This likely traces to a read error, being one base from a far larger clone. The chain carries TRBV11-2 and TRBJ2-1; D gene unclear. The CDR3 has 14 amino acids. V gave up 2 bases and J gave up 0 bases, with 5 bases separating them. Germline lookup yields CDR1 SGHAT and CDR2 FQNNGV. The CDR3 nucleotides read TGTGCCAGCAGCTTATGGGACTCCTACAATGAGCAGTTCTTC. Translation gives CASSLWDSYNEQFF. The full variable domain, completed using reference TRBV11-2 and TRBJ2-1, is EAGVAQSPRYKIIEKRQSVAFWCNPISGHATLYWYQQILGQGPKLLIQFQNNGVVDDSQLPKDRFSAERLKGVDSTLKIQPAKLEDSAVYLCASSLWDSYNEQFFGPGTRLTVL.